Listed below are T cell receptor beta chains from one sample, sequenced in a study of human T cells and chemical hapten exposure. TCRdb reprocessed the RACE reads with MiXCR, giving one entry per CDR3 protein. The sample has 300,000 to 350,000 distinct CDR3 sequences; approximately 6.3% are singletons. Material: whole blood, obtained in connection with sensitization to the hapten diphenylcyclopropenone (DPC). The receptors stem from a woman aged 18-30 years with alopecia areata. Some clones in this sample may be carry-over from other donors' samples. The CDR3 runs from the conserved cysteine through the conserved F or W. The D gene is left open where the match is weak. Not every row has a clone size; where given, it reads once, few, many or a size class.

CDR3 DNA | CDR3 protein | J gene | V gene | D gene | clone size
TGCGCCAGCAGCATCCGGGACAGCTCTGGGGGGACCCAGTACTTC | CASSIRDSSGGTQYF | TRBJ2-5 | TRBV5-1 | TRBD1 | NA
TGTGCCAGCAGCTTAGTTAGTTCGCGGGGGGCGCCGGCAGGGGCCAACGTCCTGACTTTC | CASSLVSSRGAPAGANVLTF | TRBJ2-6 | TRBV11-2 | TRBD2 | many
TGTGCCAGCAGCGTAGCCAGGGGGCTCGACACAGATACGCAGTATTTT | CASSVARGLDTDTQYF | TRBJ2-3 | TRBV9 | TRBD1 | few
TGTGCCAGCAGTTCGGGACTAGCGGGGGGCGATACGCAGTATTTT | CASSSGLAGGDTQYF | TRBJ2-3 | TRBV27 | TRBD2 | few
TGTGCCAGCAGCCTTGGAACAGGGCGGCGCAATCAGCCCCAGCATTTT | CASSLGTGRRNQPQHF | TRBJ1-5 | TRBV5-6 | NA | many
TGTGCCAGCAGTTTAAACGGGGCCCACAATGAGCAGTTCTTC | CASSLNGAHNEQFF | TRBJ2-1 | TRBV12-3/TRBV12-4 | NA | many
TGCAGTGCTGTCAAGGGGACAGGGATGTACGAGCAGTACTTC | CSAVKGTGMYEQYF | TRBJ2-7 | TRBV20-1 | TRBD1 | many
TGTGCCACCAGCACGACGACAGGGAACACCGGGGAGCTGTTTTTT | CATSTTTGNTGELFF | TRBJ2-2 | TRBV24-1 | NA | NA
TGCGCCAGCAGCCAAGGCCCCAGGCCAGGGGTTAAGGATGGCTACACCTTC | CASSQGPRPGVKDGYTF | TRBJ1-2 | TRBV4-1 | NA | NA
TGCAGTGCTAGGGCAGGGGCCTATGGCTACACCTTC | CSARAGAYGYTF | TRBJ1-2 | TRBV20-1 | NA | few
TGCGCCAGCAGCCCGGGACCGGACGGTCGAGGGAACTATGGCTGCACCTTC | CASSPGPDGRGNYGCTF | TRBJ1-2 | TRBV4-3 | NA | NA
TGTGCCAGCAGGACTCAAGGGATAATGAACACTGAAGCTTTCTTT | CASRTQGIMNTEAFF | TRBJ1-1 | TRBV6-1 | NA | few
TGTGCCAGCAGTTCCACTGAGTCAGGGAACTATGGCTACACCTTC | CASSSTESGNYGYTF | TRBJ1-2 | TRBV6-6 | NA | NA
TGCGCCAGCAGCCCCGACGGGACATCCGGAGCGGGAGATACGCAGTATTTT | CASSPDGTSGAGDTQYF | TRBJ2-3 | TRBV5-1 | NA | few
TGCGCCAGCAGCTCAGGGGGATGGATCGGGGAGCTGTTTTTT | CASSSGGWIGELFF | TRBJ2-2 | TRBV4-1 | TRBD1 | NA
TGTGCCACCTCCCTTGCTCCCAATCAGCCCCAGCATTTT | CATSLAPNQPQHF | TRBJ1-5 | TRBV10-3 | NA | few
TGTGCCAGCAGCGTAGCTACTAACGGAGGGGTTAACGAGCAGTACTTC | CASSVATNGGVNEQYF | TRBJ2-7 | TRBV9 | NA | few
TGCAGTGCTAGAGATTGGGCTAGCGGGGAGGGAGATACGCAGTATTTT | CSARDWASGEGDTQYF | TRBJ2-3 | TRBV20-1 | TRBD2 | NA
TGTGCCAGCAGCACTCCTAGCGGTGAGCAGTTCTTC | CASSTPSGEQFF | TRBJ2-1 | TRBV7-6 | TRBD2 | many
TGTGCCAGCAGCGCGAACAGGGCAGGGCAGCCCCAGCATTTT | CASSANRAGQPQHF | TRBJ1-5 | TRBV3-1 | NA | many
TGTGCCAGCAGCGTATCTAGACTTAATTCACCCCTCCACTTT | CASSVSRLNSPLHF | TRBJ1-6 | TRBV9 | NA | NA
TGTGCCAGCAGTCTCGGGACTAGCGGTCCGAGCACAGATACGCAGTATTTT | CASSLGTSGPSTDTQYF | TRBJ2-3 | TRBV12-3/TRBV12-4 | TRBD2 | many
TGTGCCACCAGTGAGGAATGCGGAGTCAATCAGCCCCAGCATTTT | CATSEECGVNQPQHF | TRBJ1-5 | TRBV24-1 | NA | few